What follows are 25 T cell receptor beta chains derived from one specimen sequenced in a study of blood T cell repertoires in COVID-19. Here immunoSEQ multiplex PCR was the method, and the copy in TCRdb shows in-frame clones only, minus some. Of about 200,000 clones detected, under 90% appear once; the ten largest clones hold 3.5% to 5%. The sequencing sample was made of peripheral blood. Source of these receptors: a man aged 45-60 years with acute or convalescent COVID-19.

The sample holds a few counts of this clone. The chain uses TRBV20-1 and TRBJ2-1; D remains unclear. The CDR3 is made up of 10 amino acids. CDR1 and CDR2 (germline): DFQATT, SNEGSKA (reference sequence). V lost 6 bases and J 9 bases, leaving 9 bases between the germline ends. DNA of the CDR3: TGCAGTGCCCAACAAAGTGAGCAGTTCTTC. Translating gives CSAQQSEQFF.

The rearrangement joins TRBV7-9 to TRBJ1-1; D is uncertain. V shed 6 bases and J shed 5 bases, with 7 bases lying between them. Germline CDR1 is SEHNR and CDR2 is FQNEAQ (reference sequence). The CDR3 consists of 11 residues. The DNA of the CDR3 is TGTGCCAGCAGAACGGGGACTGAAGCTTTCTTT. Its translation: CASRTGTEAFF.

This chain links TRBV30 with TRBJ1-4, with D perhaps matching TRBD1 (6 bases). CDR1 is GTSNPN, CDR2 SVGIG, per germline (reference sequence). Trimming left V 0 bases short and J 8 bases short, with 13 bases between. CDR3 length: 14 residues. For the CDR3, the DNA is TGTGCCTGGAGTGTGGGGCAGGGGAACGAAAAACTGTTTTTT. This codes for CAWSVGQGNEKLFF.

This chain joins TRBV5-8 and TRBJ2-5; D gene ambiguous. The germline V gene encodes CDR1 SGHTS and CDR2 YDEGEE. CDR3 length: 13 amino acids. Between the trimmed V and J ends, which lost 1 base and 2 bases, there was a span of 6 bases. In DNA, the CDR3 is TGTGCCAGCAGCTTGAAACAGCAAGAGACCCAGTACTTC. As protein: CASSLKQQETQYF.

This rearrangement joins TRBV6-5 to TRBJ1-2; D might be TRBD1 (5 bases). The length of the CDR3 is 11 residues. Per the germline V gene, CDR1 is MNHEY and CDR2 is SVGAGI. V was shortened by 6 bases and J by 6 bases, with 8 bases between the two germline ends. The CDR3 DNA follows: TGTGCCAGCAGCGACAGAGATGGCTACACCTTC. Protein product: CASSDRDGYTF.

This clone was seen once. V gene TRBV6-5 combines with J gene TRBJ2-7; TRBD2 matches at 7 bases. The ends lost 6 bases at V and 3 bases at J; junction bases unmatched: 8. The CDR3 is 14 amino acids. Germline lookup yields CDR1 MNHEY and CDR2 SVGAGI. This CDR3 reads CASSLREDYYEQYF. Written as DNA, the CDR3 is TGTGCCAGCAGCCTACGGGAGGACTACTACGAGCAGTACTTC.

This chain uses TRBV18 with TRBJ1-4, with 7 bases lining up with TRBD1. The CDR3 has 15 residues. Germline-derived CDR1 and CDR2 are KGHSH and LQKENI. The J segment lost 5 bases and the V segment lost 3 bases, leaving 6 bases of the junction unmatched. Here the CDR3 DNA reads TGTGCCAGCTCACCGCGGGACAGCCGGAATGAAAAACTGTTTTTT. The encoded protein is CASSPRDSRNEKLFF.

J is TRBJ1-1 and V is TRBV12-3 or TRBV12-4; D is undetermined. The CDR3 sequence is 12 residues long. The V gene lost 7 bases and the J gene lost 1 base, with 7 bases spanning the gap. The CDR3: CASKLSNTEAFF. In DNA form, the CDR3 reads TGTGCCAGCAAGCTATCGAACACTGAAGCTTTCTTT.

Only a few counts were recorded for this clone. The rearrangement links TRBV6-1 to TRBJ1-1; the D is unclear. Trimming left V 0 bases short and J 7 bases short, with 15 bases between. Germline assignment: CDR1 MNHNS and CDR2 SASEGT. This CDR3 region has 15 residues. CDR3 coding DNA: TGTGCCAGCAGTGAAGCAGGGCCGGGAACCAGTGAAGCTTTCTTT. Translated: CASSEAGPGTSEAFF.

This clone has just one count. CDR3: CASSLVSGGSYNEQFF. The DNA for the CDR3 is TGCGCCAGCAGCTTGGTTAGCGGGGGGTCCTACAATGAGCAGTTCTTC. This chain joins TRBV5-1 and TRBJ2-1; 10 nucleotides align to TRBD2. This CDR3 is built from 16 residues. Germline loops: CDR1 SGHRS, CDR2 YFSETQ. Trimming at V came to 0 bases and at J to 1 base, leaving 1 base not matched to a gene.

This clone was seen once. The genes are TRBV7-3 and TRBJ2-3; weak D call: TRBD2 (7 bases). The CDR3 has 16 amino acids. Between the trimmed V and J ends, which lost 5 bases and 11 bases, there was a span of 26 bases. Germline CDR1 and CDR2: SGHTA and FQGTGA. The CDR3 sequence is CASSPPGEAGAGGQYF. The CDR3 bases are TGTGCCAGCAGCCCCCCGGGGGAGGCGGGGGCAGGCGGGCAGTATTTT.

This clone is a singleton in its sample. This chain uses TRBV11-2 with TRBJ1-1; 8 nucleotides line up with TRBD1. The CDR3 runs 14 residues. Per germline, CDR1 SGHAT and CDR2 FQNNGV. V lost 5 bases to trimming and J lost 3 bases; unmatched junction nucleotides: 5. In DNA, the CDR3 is TGTGCCAGCAGCCCAGGACAGGGTGACACTGAAGCTTTCTTT. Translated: CASSPGQGDTEAFF.

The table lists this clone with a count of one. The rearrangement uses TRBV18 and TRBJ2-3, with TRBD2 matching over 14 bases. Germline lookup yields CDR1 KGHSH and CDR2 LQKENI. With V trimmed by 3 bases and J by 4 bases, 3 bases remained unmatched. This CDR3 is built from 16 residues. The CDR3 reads CASSPLTSGRADTQYF. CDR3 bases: TGTGCCAGCTCACCTTTGACTAGCGGGAGGGCAGATACGCAGTATTTT.

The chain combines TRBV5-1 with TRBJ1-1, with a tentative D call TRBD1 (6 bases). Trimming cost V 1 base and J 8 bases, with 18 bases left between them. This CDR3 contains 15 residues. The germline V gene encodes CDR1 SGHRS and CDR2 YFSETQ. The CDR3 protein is CASSLQGHMFEEAFF. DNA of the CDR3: TGCGCCAGCAGCTTGCAGGGACACATGTTCGAGGAAGCTTTCTTT.

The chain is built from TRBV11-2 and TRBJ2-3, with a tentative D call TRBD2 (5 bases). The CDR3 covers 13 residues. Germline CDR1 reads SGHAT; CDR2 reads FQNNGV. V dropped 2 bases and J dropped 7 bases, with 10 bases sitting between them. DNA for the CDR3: TGTGCCAGCAGCTTAAGTTTCGGGAATACGCAGTATTTT. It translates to CASSLSFGNTQYF.

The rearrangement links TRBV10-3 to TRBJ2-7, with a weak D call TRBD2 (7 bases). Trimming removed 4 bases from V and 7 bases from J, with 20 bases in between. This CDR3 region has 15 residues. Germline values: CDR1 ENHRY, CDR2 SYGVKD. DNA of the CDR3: TGTGCCATCAGTGGGGAGGGATTACTCCAGGGGGAGCAGTACTTC. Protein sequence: CAISGEGLLQGEQYF.

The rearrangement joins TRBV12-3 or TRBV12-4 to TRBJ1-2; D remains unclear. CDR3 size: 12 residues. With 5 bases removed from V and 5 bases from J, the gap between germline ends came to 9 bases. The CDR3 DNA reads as TGTGCCAGCAGTCTCGACATGTATGGCTACACCTTC. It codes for CASSLDMYGYTF.

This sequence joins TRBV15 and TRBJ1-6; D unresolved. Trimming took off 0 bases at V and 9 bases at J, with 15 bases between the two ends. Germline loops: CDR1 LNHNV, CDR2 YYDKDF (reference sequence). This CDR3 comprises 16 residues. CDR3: CATSRDSGGIGSPLHF. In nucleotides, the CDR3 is TGTGCCACCAGCAGAGATTCGGGAGGGATCGGTTCACCCCTCCACTTT.

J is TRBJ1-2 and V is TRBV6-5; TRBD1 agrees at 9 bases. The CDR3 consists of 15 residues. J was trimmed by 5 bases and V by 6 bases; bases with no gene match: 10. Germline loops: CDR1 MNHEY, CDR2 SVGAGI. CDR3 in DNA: TGTGCCAGCAGCTCTACACAGGGGGCGGTGTATGGCTACACCTTC. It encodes CASSSTQGAVYGYTF.

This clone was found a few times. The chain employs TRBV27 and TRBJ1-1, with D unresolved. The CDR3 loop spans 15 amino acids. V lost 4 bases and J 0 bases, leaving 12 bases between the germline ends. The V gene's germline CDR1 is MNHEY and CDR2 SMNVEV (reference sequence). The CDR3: CASSSEEGVNTEAFF. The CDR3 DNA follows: TGTGCCAGCAGTTCAGAGGAAGGAGTGAACACTGAAGCTTTCTTT.

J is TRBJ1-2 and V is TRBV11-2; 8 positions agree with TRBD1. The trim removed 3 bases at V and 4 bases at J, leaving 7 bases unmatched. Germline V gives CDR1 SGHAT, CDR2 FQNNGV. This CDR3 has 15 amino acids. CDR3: CASSLGRGLGYGYTF. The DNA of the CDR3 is TGTGCCAGCAGCTTGGGCAGGGGGCTAGGCTATGGCTACACCTTC.

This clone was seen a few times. CDR3 in amino acids: CASSPWGGSHDGGYTF. The CDR3 nucleotides are TGTGCCAGCAGCCCCTGGGGCGGCTCTCACGACGGTGGCTACACCTTC. The rearrangement joins TRBV3-1 (or the pseudogene TRBV3-2) to TRBJ1-2, with D possibly being TRBD1 (5 bases). V was cut by 4 bases and J by 7 bases, with 22 bases left in between. The CDR3 covers 16 residues. The germline V gene encodes CDR1 LGHDT and CDR2 YNNKEL (reference sequence).

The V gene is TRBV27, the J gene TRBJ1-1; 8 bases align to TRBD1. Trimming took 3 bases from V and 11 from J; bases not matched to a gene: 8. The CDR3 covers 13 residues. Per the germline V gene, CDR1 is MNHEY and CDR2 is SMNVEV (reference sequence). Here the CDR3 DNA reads TGTGCCAGCAGTTTCCATAACCAGGGGGCGGCTTTCTTT. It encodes CASSFHNQGAAFF.

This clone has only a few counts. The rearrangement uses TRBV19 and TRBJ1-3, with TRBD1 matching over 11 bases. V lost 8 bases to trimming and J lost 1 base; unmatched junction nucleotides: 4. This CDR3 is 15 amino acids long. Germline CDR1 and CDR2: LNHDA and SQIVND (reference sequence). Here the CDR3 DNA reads TGTGCCAGTGTGGACAGGGGGCTATCTGGAAACACCATATATTTT. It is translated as CASVDRGLSGNTIYF.

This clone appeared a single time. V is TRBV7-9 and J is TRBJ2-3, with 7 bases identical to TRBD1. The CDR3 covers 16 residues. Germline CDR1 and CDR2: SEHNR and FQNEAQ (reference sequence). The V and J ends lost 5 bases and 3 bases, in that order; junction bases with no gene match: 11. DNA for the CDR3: TGTGCCAGCAGCAAAAACACCGGGACAGTAACAGATACGCAGTATTTT. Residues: CASSKNTGTVTDTQYF.